This T cell receptor (beta chain) was retrieved from a study of cytomegalovirus exposure and HLA in healthy donors. Study-level points and caveats: In vitro assays verified that a few CMV-associated chains recognized CMV antigens specifically.

Trimming took 0 bases from V and 7 from J, leaving 16 bases between them. The CDR3 is 15 amino acids. Per the germline V gene, CDR1 is SGHRS and CDR2 is YFSETQ. Details on this clone: The antigen is undetermined.

A multiplex PCR was run with 60 Vbeta primers and 13 Jbeta primers. Sequencing was performed with immunoSEQ multiplex PCR; in TCRdb, only in-frame clones are kept and a portion is missing. In the table there are about 70,000 clones, 80% to 90% of which are singletons. Sequences were obtained from PBMCs. V gene TRBV5-1 combines with J gene TRBJ1-2, with D unclear. This receptor was obtained from a woman in her thirties in good health and CMV-seropositive. The CDR3 region has the DNA TGCGCCAGCAGCTTGGGGGCGGGAGGCTACCCTGGCTACACCTTC. It yields the protein CASSLGAGGYPGYTF.